This T cell receptor (beta chain) was recorded in a study of blood T cell repertoires in COVID-19. Study summary: PBMCs, B-cell-depleted T cells, or T cells were the source of the cDNA or gDNA that made up the material.

Original processing notes: From reference gene primer amplification, estimates of nucleated cell counts were derived. Measured with immunoSEQ multiplex PCR; TCRdb has only the in-frame clones, and not every one. From that table come the V and J calls and clone size; the DNA was used to work out D and trimming. Of roughly 150,000 clones in the sample, about 80% were seen once. CDR3 length equals 13 residues. The germline CDR1 and CDR2 sequences are MNHEY and SMNVEV (reference sequence). The ends were cut back, 5 bases at V and 7 bases at J, with 14 bases in the middle. A COVID-19 case had been met by exposed participants during the 2 weeks before study entry.

The chain has TRBV27 and TRBJ1-1; possible D gene TRBD1, 6 bases. Sequenced material: PBMCs or T cells enriched from blood (not recorded which). The receptor comes from a woman in her late teens or twenties who had been exposed to COVID-19. The CDR3 DNA reads TGTGCCAGCAGTCCGACAGGAACATTTGAAGCTTTCTTT. This encodes CASSPTGTFEAFF.